The clone carrying this TCR beta chain was detected only a few times. The antigen is unknown. This record comes from a study of identical twins. Study findings and constraints: Surplus twin overlap in beta out-of-frame sequences was less pronounced. Monozygotic twins shared more out-of-frame TCR alpha than recombination models predicted. Within cord blood, abundant beta clonotypes carried fewer insertions, but memory repertoires showed no such trend.

Using its own MiXCR run on the 5' RACE reads, TCRdb lists one record per CDR3 protein. The top ten clones hold roughly 0.43% of a sample with approximately 500,000 distinct CDR3 sequences, roughly 15% of them seen once. CDR3 size: 14 residues. V lost 3 bases to trimming and J lost 6 bases; unmatched junction nucleotides: 5. Another study also made use of these data, one on yellow fever vaccine responses in identical twins. That report adds: The authors reported partly convergent, partly personalized vaccine responses in identical twins.

The sequence came from a woman aged 18-29 years in good health. This chain connects TRBV12-3 or TRBV12-4 to TRBJ1-1, with TRBD1 matching over 9 bases. The sequenced sample was CD4+ T cells sorted from blood. The DNA for the CDR3 is TGTGCCAGCAGTTTTGACAGGGGGTTGGCTGAAGCTTTCTTT. The encoded protein is CASSFDRGLAEAFF.